This entry lists 17 T cell receptor beta chains sequenced from one sample in a study of blood T cell repertoires in COVID-19. TCRdb's copy holds only in-frame clones and misses some; the assay was immunoSEQ multiplex PCR. The data contain roughly 180,000 clones, about 85% of them seen just once; the ten biggest clones take up less than 3.5%. Sample: peripheral blood. The receptors come from a young woman with active or convalescent COVID-19.

The chain links TRBV30 to TRBJ1-2; D possibly corresponds to TRBD1 (6 bases). The CDR3 contains 11 residues. Germline values: CDR1 GTSNPN, CDR2 SVGIG (reference sequence). V lost 5 bases to trimming and J lost 8 bases, with 12 bases between them. The CDR3 spells CAWGTGYGYTF. Here the CDR3 DNA reads TGTGCCTGGGGTACAGGGTACGGCTACACCTTC.

V is TRBV19 and J is TRBJ1-2; perhaps TRBD1 as D (6 bases). CDR1 is LNHDA and CDR2 is SQIVND in the germline V gene (reference sequence). V was shortened by 6 bases and J by 4 bases, with 18 bases between the two germline ends. CDR3 length equals 15 residues. The CDR3 region is CASSPFGGAVYGYTF. CDR3 sequence (DNA): TGTGCCAGTAGCCCCTTTGGGGGGGCCGTCTATGGCTACACCTTC. Based on the CDR3 plus reference TRBV19 and TRBJ1-2, the full variable domain is DGGITQSPKYLFRKEGQNVTLSCEQNLNHDAMYWYRQDPGQGLRLIYYSQIVNDFQKGDIAEGYSVSREKKESFPLTVTSAQKNPTAFYLCASSPFGGAVYGYTFGSGTRLTVV.

Turning to this clone: Because the CDR3's place on the DNA is in doubt, the DNA is left out and the CDR3 is given as listed by TCRdb. The V call is TRBV5-1, the J call TRBJ1-2; the D call of TRBD1 is as the table states it, not checked on the DNA. The CDR3 numbers 24 amino acids, ends counted. Per the germline V gene, CDR1 is SGHRS and CDR2 is YFSETQ. This CDR3 is CASSFDRASMATPSPTGGLYGYTF.

CDR3 in DNA: TGTGCCAGTAGTATTCTGGCAGGGGGTTTGAACACTGAAGCTTTCTTT. This sequence encodes CASSILAGGLNTEAFF. The rearrangement uses TRBV19 and TRBJ1-1; 7 bases are a match to TRBD1. Germline V gene lookup returns CDR1 LNHDA and CDR2 SQIVND (reference sequence). CDR3 size: 16 residues. Losses at the gene ends were 3 bases for V and 0 bases for J; bases not matched to a gene: 7.

V usage is TRBV11-2 and J usage is TRBJ1-6, with 8 bases that match TRBD1. The CDR3 is made up of 18 amino acids. CDR1 and CDR2 from the germline V gene are SGHAT and FQNNGV. V shed 2 bases and J 6 bases; nucleotides not matched to a gene: 12. CDR3: CASSLLQGTTGGNSPLHF. The CDR3 coding sequence is TGTGCCAGCAGCTTACTACAGGGGACTACAGGGGGTAATTCACCCCTCCACTTT.

This rearrangement joins TRBV5-1 to TRBJ1-4; the D gene is possibly TRBD1 (6 bases). This CDR3 contains 17 residues. Germline loops: CDR1 SGHRS, CDR2 YFSETQ. Trimming removed 4 bases from V and 0 bases from J, with 16 bases in between. This CDR3 is CASSLGPSGATNEKLFF. The CDR3 coding sequence is TGCGCCAGCAGCCTTGGACCTTCAGGGGCAACTAATGAAAAACTGTTTTTT.

The CDR3 DNA sequence: TGTGCCAGTAGTGAGCTTTTTTACAATGAGCAGTTCTTC. Translation gives CASSELFYNEQFF. The chain carries TRBV19 and TRBJ2-1; D uncertain. The CDR3 runs to 13 residues. The ends were cut back, 5 bases at V and 4 bases at J, with 9 bases in the middle. CDR1 LNHDA and CDR2 SQIVND come from the germline V gene (reference sequence).

The J gene is TRBJ1-2, the V gene TRBV7-2; D is unresolved. V gave up 3 bases and J gave up 6 bases, with 17 bases separating them. In germline, CDR1 is SGHTA, CDR2 FQGNSA. The CDR3 runs 15 residues. CDR3 sequence: CASSFKGIGRDGYTF. Here the CDR3 DNA reads TGTGCCAGCAGCTTCAAAGGGATCGGGAGAGATGGCTACACCTTC. Full variable domain (rest looked up from reference TRBV7-2 and TRBJ1-2): GAGVSQSPSNKVTEKGKDVELRCDPISGHTALYWYRQSLGQGLEFLIYFQGNSAPDKSGLPSDRFSAERTGGSVSTLTIQRTQQEDSAVYLCASSFKGIGRDGYTFGSGTRLTVV.

The chain uses TRBV4-2 and TRBJ2-1; 15 positions agree with TRBD2. V was clipped by 5 bases and J by 0 bases; unmatched bases: 5. This CDR3 is 18 amino acids long. Germline loops: CDR1 LGHNA, CDR2 YNFKEQ. The CDR3 nucleotides are TGTGCCAGCAGCTACGGACTAGCGGGAGGGAGCTCCTACAATGAGCAGTTCTTC. It encodes CASSYGLAGGSSYNEQFF.

The J gene is TRBJ2-7, the V gene TRBV6-5; the D gene is possibly TRBD2 (6 bases). Germline loops: CDR1 MNHEY, CDR2 SVGAGI. Trimming removed 6 bases at V and 3 bases at J, with 9 bases between. The CDR3 totals 12 residues. CDR3 nucleotides: TGTGCCAGCAGGGACTACGGCTACGAGCAGTACTTC. Protein: CASRDYGYEQYF.

The chain joins TRBV6-4 to TRBJ2-1; 11 bases map to TRBD1. J was trimmed by 3 bases and V by 3 bases; bases with no gene match: 10. The CDR3 is 18 amino acids. Germline lookup yields CDR1 MRHNA and CDR2 SNTAGT. The CDR3 sequence: CASSEPGTGGEFYNEQFF. In nucleotides, the CDR3 is TGTGCCAGCAGTGAACCCGGGACAGGGGGGGAGTTCTACAATGAGCAGTTCTTC.

The chain has TRBV18 and TRBJ2-2; D gene uncertain. The CDR3 spans 14 residues. The germline V and J ends were trimmed by 3 bases and 2 bases, with 7 bases remaining between them. Germline V CDR1 and CDR2: KGHSH, LQKENI. For the CDR3, the DNA is TGTGCCAGCTCACCCCTAACCAACACCGGGGAGCTGTTTTTT. Residues: CASSPLTNTGELFF.

The chain couples TRBV18 to TRBJ2-1; 7 nucleotides line up with TRBD1. The germline CDR1 and CDR2 sequences are KGHSH and LQKENI. The CDR3 spans 15 residues. V dropped 4 bases and J dropped 1; count of bases not matched to a gene: 4. The CDR3 DNA is TGTGCCAGCTCACGACCCAGGGGGTCCTACAATGAGCAGTTCTTC. It is translated as CASSRPRGSYNEQFF. The full variable domain, rest sourced from reference TRBV18 and TRBJ2-1, is NAGVMQNPRHLVRRRGQEARLRCSPMKGHSHVYWYRQLPEEGLKFMVYLQKENIIDESGMPKERFSAEFPKEGPSILRIQQVVRGDSAAYFCASSRPRGSYNEQFFGPGTRLTVL.

CDR3 coding DNA: TGTGCCAGCAGCCATTCTGGACAGGGGGCGCGGTCACCCCTCCACTTT. Encoded protein: CASSHSGQGARSPLHF. The chain couples TRBV7-9 to TRBJ1-6; 11 nucleotides line up with TRBD1. J lost 10 bases, V lost 5 bases, and 10 bases had no gene match. The V gene's germline CDR1 is SEHNR and CDR2 FQNEAQ (reference sequence). The CDR3 loop spans 16 amino acids.

The chain couples TRBV6-4 to TRBJ2-5; no clear D. V lost 2 bases, J lost 2 bases, and 15 bases lay in between. Germline CDR1 MRHNA, CDR2 SNTAGT. CDR3 size: 16 residues. This CDR3 reads CASSDSLGSLQETQYF. The DNA of the CDR3 is TGTGCCAGCAGTGACAGTTTGGGCTCCTTGCAAGAGACCCAGTACTTC.

The V call is TRBV9, the J call TRBJ1-2; TRBD1 is a possible D gene (5 bases). The germline V and J ends were trimmed by 0 bases and 4 bases, with 10 bases remaining between them. CDR3 length: 14 residues. Germline V gene data show CDR1 as SGDLS and CDR2 as YYNGEE. In DNA form, the CDR3 reads TGTGCCAGCAGCGTAGGTCCAGGGTCCTATGGCTACACCTTC. This encodes CASSVGPGSYGYTF.

CDR3 DNA sequence: TGTGCCAGCTCACCACCGAGCGCGCGGAAGAATCAGCCCCAGCATTTT. This sequence encodes CASSPPSARKNQPQHF. The chain couples TRBV18 to TRBJ1-5; D unclear. Trimming left V 0 bases short and J 4 bases short, with 13 bases between. This CDR3 has 16 amino acids. CDR1 and CDR2 (germline): KGHSH, LQKENI.